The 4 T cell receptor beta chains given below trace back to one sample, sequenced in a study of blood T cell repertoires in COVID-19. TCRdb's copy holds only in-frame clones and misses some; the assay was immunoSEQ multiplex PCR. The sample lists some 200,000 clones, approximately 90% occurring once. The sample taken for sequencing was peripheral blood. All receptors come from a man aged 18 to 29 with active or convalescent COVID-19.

CDR3 in amino acids: CASSLERLLAGANVLTF. CDR3 nucleotide sequence: TGTGCCAGCAGCTTAGAGCGGTTATTAGCCGGGGCCAACGTCCTGACTTTC. V usage is TRBV7-2 and J usage is TRBJ2-6; perhaps TRBD2 as D (5 bases). This CDR3 has 17 amino acids. CDR1 SGHTA and CDR2 FQGNSA come from the germline V gene. The germline V and J ends were trimmed by 1 base and 4 bases, with 14 bases remaining between them.

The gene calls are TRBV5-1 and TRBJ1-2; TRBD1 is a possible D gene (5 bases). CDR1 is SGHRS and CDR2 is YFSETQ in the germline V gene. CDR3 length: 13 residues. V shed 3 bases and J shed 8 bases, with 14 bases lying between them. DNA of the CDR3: TGCGCCAGCAGCTCAAGGGGCGCGGGGGGCTACACCTTC. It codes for CASSSRGAGGYTF. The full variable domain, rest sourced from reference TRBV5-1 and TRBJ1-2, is KAGVTQTPRYLIKTRGQQVTLSCSPISGHRSVSWYQQTPGQGLQFLFEYFSETQRNKGNFPGRFSGRQFSNSRSEMNVSTLELGDSALYLCASSSRGAGGYTFGSGTRLTVV.

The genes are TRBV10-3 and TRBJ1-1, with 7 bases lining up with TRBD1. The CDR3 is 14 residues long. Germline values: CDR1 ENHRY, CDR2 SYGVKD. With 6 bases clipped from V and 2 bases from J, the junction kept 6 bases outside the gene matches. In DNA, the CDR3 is TGTGCCATCAGCCCCGACAGGGACAACACTGAAGCTTTCTTT. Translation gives CAISPDRDNTEAFF.

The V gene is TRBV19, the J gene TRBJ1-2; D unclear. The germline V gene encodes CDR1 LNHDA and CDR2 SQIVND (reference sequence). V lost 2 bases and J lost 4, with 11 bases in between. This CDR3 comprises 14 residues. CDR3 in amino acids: CASSISQLGYGYTF. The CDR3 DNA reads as TGTGCCAGTAGTATATCCCAACTCGGCTATGGCTACACCTTC.